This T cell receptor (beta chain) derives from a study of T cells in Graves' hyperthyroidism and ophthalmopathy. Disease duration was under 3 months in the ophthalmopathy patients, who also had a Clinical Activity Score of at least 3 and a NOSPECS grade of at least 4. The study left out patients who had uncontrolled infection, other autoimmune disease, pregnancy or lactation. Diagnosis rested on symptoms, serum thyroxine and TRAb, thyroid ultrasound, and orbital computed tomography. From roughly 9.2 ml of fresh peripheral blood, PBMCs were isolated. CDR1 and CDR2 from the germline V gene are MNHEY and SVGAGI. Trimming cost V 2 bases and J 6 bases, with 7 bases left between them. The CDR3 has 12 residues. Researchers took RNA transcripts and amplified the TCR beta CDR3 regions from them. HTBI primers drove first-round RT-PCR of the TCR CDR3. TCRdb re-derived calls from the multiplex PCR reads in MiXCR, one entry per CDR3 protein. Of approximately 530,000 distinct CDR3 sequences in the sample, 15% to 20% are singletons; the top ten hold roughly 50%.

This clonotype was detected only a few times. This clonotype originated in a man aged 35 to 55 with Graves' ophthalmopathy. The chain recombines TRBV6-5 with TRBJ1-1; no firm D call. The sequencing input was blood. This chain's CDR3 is CASSYRGSEAFF. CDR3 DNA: TGTGCCAGCAGTTACAGAGGATCTGAAGCTTTCTTT.